This T cell receptor beta chain was documented in a study of T cell changes during pregnancy in multiple sclerosis. The method was immunoSEQ multiplex PCR; TCRdb's version includes in-frame clones alone and lacks a portion of them. The sample yields almost 50,000 clones, about 90% seen once. Germline V lookup: CDR1 ENHRY, CDR2 SYGVKD. The CDR3 consists of 18 residues. V gave up 0 bases and J gave up 4 bases; unmatched junction bases: 11. J is TRBJ2-1 and V is TRBV10-3; TRBD1 agrees at 8 bases. The material was CD8+ T cells from peripheral blood mononuclear cells, obtained after pregnancy. This receptor was identified in a female donor with multiple sclerosis, enrolled in a pregnancy study. The CDR3 sequence is CAISESWLGRGLYNEQFF. The CDR3 region has the DNA TGTGCCATCAGTGAGTCCTGGCTAGGCAGGGGGCTTTACAATGAGCAGTTCTTC.